The subject of this entry is one T cell receptor (beta chain). Its antigen is currently unknown. It was 5'RACE with constant-segment primers that produced the TCR alpha and TCR beta cDNA libraries, which carried sample barcodes and UMIs. MiXCR was run by TCRdb on the 5' RACE reads, yielding one entry per CDR3 protein. This sample has 500,000 to 650,000 distinct CDR3 sequences, with 20% to 25% found just once. This record comes from a study of T-cell memory formation after mild COVID-19. Overall study results and limits: Largely, contracting CD4+ clones fell within CM and EM, and contracting CD8+ clones within EMRA.

The V gene's germline CDR1 is KGHDR and CDR2 SFDVKD. This CDR3 comprises 15 residues. Deletions cut 4 bases from V and 0 bases from J, with 11 bases between. The genes are TRBV24-1 and TRBJ1-2; TRBD1 might be the D (6 bases). Sequences were obtained from PBMCs or a T cell subset sorted from them (not recorded which). The sequence was collected from an adult woman who had mild COVID-19 (a few samples of this study predate the infection). Cell type and time point are not known. In DNA form, the CDR3 reads TGTGCCACCAGTGACCCAACAGGGACTAACTATGGCTACACCTTC. Translated, it gives CATSDPTGTNYGYTF.